This entry lists 26 T cell receptor beta chains sequenced from one sample in a study of blood T cell repertoires in COVID-19. Generated by immunoSEQ multiplex PCR, the TCRdb table keeps only in-frame clones and is missing some. This table holds about 160,000 clones, 65% to 90% found once. Sequenced material: peripheral blood. The origin of the receptors is a woman in her thirties or forties with COVID-19, enrolled during active disease.

The chain recombines TRBV4-2 with TRBJ2-2, with D possibly matching TRBD2 (5 bases). CDR1 and CDR2 (germline): LGHNA, YNFKEQ. CDR3 length: 16 amino acids. The V gene lost 1 base and the J gene lost 0 bases, with 9 bases spanning the gap. In nucleotides, the CDR3 is TGTGCCAGCAGCCAAGGGGAGTCAGCGAACACCGGGGAGCTGTTTTTT. Residues: CASSQGESANTGELFF.

The genes are TRBV5-3 and TRBJ1-6; 9 nucleotides align to TRBD1. TRBV5-3 is assigned to the ORF class and has an uncertain function. V trimming: 10 bases; J trimming: 2 bases; junction bases outside the gene matches: 13. The length of the CDR3 is 17 residues. DNA for the CDR3: TGTGCCGCAGACAGGGGGGCAGGGGCGCCCTATAATTCACCCCTCCACTTT. It codes for CAADRGAGAPYNSPLHF.

V gene TRBV6-6 combines with J gene TRBJ2-2; TRBD2 is a possible D gene (5 bases). The length of the CDR3 is 16 residues. Germline lookup yields CDR1 MNHNY and CDR2 SVGAGI (reference sequence). V gave up 4 bases and J gave up 5 bases, with 17 bases separating them. Here the CDR3 reads CASSSGYRTGTGELFF. DNA of the CDR3: TGTGCCAGCAGTTCGGGATACCGGACGGGGACCGGGGAGCTGTTTTTT.

The chain combines TRBV12-3 or TRBV12-4 with TRBJ1-2, with D possibly matching TRBD1 (5 bases). The CDR3 contains 13 residues. Trimming removed 2 bases at V and 7 bases at J, with 11 bases between. The CDR3 reads CASSLSGQGGYTF. CDR3 DNA: TGTGCCAGCAGTTTATCAGGGCAAGGTGGCTACACCTTC.

The CDR3 bases are TGTGCCAGCTCACCAGGGCAGGGCGGCACAGATACGCAGTATTTT. This codes for CASSPGQGGTDTQYF. The V call is TRBV18, the J call TRBJ2-3; a weak D match, TRBD1 (5 bases). From germline, CDR1 is KGHSH and CDR2 LQKENI. The CDR3 is made up of 15 amino acids. The germline V and J ends were trimmed by 2 bases and 1 base, with 10 bases remaining between them.

The CDR3 nucleotides read TGTGCCAGCAGCTTTACTAGCGGGACGGGCGGGCAGTTCTTC. Its protein is CASSFTSGTGGQFF. The chain has TRBV11-2 and TRBJ2-1, with TRBD2 matching over 10 bases. Germline CDR1 SGHAT, CDR2 FQNNGV. J was trimmed by 12 bases and V by 3 bases; bases with no gene match: 8. The CDR3 sequence is 14 residues long.

Comment on this clone: A junction boundary mismatches the germline segment, possibly from a read error. This sequence joins TRBV7-7 and TRBJ2-5, with 8 bases that match TRBD1. This CDR3 region has 15 residues. CDR1 and CDR2 (germline): SSHAT, FNYEAQ (reference sequence). CDR3 in amino acids: CASSATGTGQETQYF. The CDR3, as DNA: TGTGCTAGCAGCGCTACCGGGACAGGACAAGAGACCCAGTACTTC.

This chain uses TRBV28 with TRBJ2-2; weak D call: TRBD1 (6 bases). V lost 2 bases, J lost 1 base, and 8 bases lay in between. CDR3 length equals 15 residues. CDR1 MDHEN and CDR2 SYDVKM come from the germline V gene. Written as DNA, the CDR3 is TGTGCCAGCAGTTTACTACAGGGGAACACCGGGGAGCTGTTTTTT. Amino acid sequence: CASSLLQGNTGELFF.

A single count supports this clone. J is TRBJ1-1 and V is TRBV20-1, with a weak D call TRBD1 (5 bases). Trimming cost V 3 bases and J 10 bases, with 18 bases left between them. Per the germline V gene, CDR1 is DFQATT and CDR2 is SNEGSKA (reference sequence). The CDR3 extends over 13 amino acids. The CDR3 loop reads CSASIDGGRRAFF. CDR3 sequence (DNA): TGCAGTGCTAGTATAGACGGGGGAAGAAGAGCTTTCTTT.

V usage is TRBV5-1 and J usage is TRBJ2-2; TRBD2 aligns across 8 bases. The CDR3 covers 16 residues. Trimming cost V 0 bases and J 6 bases; bases outside gene matches: 7. Germline CDR1 reads SGHRS; CDR2 reads YFSETQ. The CDR3 reads CASSLDTGGSAGELFF. CDR3 coding DNA: TGCGCCAGCAGCTTGGACACGGGAGGGTCCGCCGGGGAGCTGTTTTTT. The full variable domain, in which reference TRBV5-1 and TRBJ2-2 provide the parts outside the CDR3, is KAGVTQTPRYLIKTRGQQVTLSCSPISGHRSVSWYQQTPGQGLQFLFEYFSETQRNKGNFPGRFSGRQFSNSRSEMNVSTLELGDSALYLCASSLDTGGSAGELFFGEGSRLTVL.

Turning to this clone: Sequence at one end of the junction differs from germline and may be a read error. This chain joins TRBV5-1 and TRBJ2-1, with D uncertain. The CDR3 loop spans 16 amino acids. Germline lookup yields CDR1 SGHRS and CDR2 YFSETQ. CDR3 sequence reads: CASSLDSPSSYNGQFF. CDR3 DNA sequence: TGCGCCAGCAGCTTGGACAGTCCCAGCTCCTACAATGGGCAGTTCTTC.

V usage is TRBV5-8 and J usage is TRBJ1-5; D perhaps matches TRBD1 (6 bases). This CDR3 region has 14 residues. CDR1 and CDR2 (germline): SGHTS, YDEGEE. The ends were cut back, 2 bases at V and 3 bases at J, with 9 bases in the middle. The CDR3 DNA sequence: TGTGCCAGCAGCTTATGGGACACCAATCAGCCCCAGCATTTT. Translated: CASSLWDTNQPQHF.

The J gene is TRBJ2-3, the V gene TRBV19, with 7 bases that match TRBD2. J gave up 6 bases and V 6 bases, and 12 bases lay outside the gene matches. The length of the CDR3 is 15 residues. CDR1 and CDR2 (germline): LNHDA, SQIVND (reference sequence). DNA of the CDR3: TGTGCCAGTAGGATTGGAGGTCGGGGGGTGGATACGCAGTATTTT. Amino acids: CASRIGGRGVDTQYF.

This chain uses TRBV7-2 with TRBJ2-7; TRBD1 agrees at 9 bases. Germline trimming cut 2 bases from V and 5 bases from J; bases unmatched to any gene: 1. This CDR3 has 13 amino acids. Germline V lookup: CDR1 SGHTA, CDR2 FQGNSA. CDR3 bases: TGTGCCAGCAGCTTAAGGGACAGGGACGAGCAGTACGTC. Its protein product is CASSLRDRDEQYV.

The chain has TRBV6-1 and TRBJ2-7, with 9 nucleotides matching TRBD2. In germline, CDR1 is MNHNS, CDR2 SASEGT. The CDR3 length is 16 residues. Trimming cost V 2 bases and J 3 bases; bases outside gene matches: 8. The CDR3 protein is CASSEIGGRAGYEQYF. The CDR3 DNA follows: TGTGCCAGCAGTGAAATTGGCGGGAGGGCCGGCTACGAGCAGTACTTC.

CDR3 protein: CATSESGTGGTGELFF. CDR3 bases: TGTGCCACCAGTGAGTCCGGGACAGGAGGCACCGGGGAGCTGTTTTTT. The chain links TRBV24-1 to TRBJ2-2; 8 bases are shared with TRBD1. The trim removed 4 bases at V and 4 bases at J, leaving 7 bases unmatched. Per the germline V gene, CDR1 is KGHDR and CDR2 is SFDVKD. The CDR3 is 16 residues long.

V is TRBV23-1 and J is TRBJ1-5, with D tentatively TRBD1 (6 bases). TRBV23-1 is flagged as an ORF with uncertain function. The ends were cut back, 6 bases at V and 3 bases at J, with 21 bases in the middle. CDR3 size: 17 residues. This chain's CDR3 is CASRIVDSQTFNQPQHF. CDR3 in DNA: TGCGCCAGCAGAATTGTGGACAGCCAAACCTTCAATCAGCCCCAGCATTTT.

The chain combines TRBV18 with TRBJ2-2; the D gene is possibly TRBD2 (6 bases). CDR3 length: 12 amino acids. Germline V gene lookup returns CDR1 KGHSH and CDR2 LQKENI. Trimming shortened V by 3 bases and J by 7 bases, and 6 bases separated the two germline ends. For the CDR3, the DNA is TGTGCCAGCTCACCGGGAGGCGGGGAGCTGTTTTTT. It translates to CASSPGGGELFF.

This rearrangement joins TRBV7-3 to TRBJ2-5; possibly TRBD2 for D (6 bases). The CDR3 consists of 15 residues. V shed 5 bases and J shed 2 bases, with 15 bases lying between them. Per germline, CDR1 SGHTA and CDR2 FQGTGA. For the CDR3, the DNA is TGTGCCAGCAGCCGAGACAGCGGGCAACAAGAGACCCAGTACTTC. Its protein is CASSRDSGQQETQYF.

This chain uses TRBV28 with TRBJ2-3; 7 bases map to TRBD2. V lost 2 bases and J lost 11; bases outside the gene matches: 7. The CDR3 sequence is 13 residues long. Germline lookup yields CDR1 MDHEN and CDR2 SYDVKM. The CDR3 region is CASSLVRLARQYF. The CDR3 DNA reads TGTGCCAGCAGTTTAGTTAGACTAGCCCGGCAGTATTTT. The full variable domain, rest sourced from reference TRBV28 and TRBJ2-3, is DVKVTQSSRYLVKRTGEKVFLECVQDMDHENMFWYRQDPGLGLRLIYFSYDVKMKEKGDIPEGYSVSREKKERFSLILESASTNQTSMYLCASSLVRLARQYFGPGTRLTVL.

This clone was found once. This sequence joins TRBV7-2 and TRBJ2-5; 10 bases are a match to TRBD1. From germline, CDR1 is SGHTA and CDR2 FQGNSA. V dropped 5 bases and J dropped 1; count of bases not matched to a gene: 4. The CDR3 covers 15 residues. The CDR3 is CASSMGQGLQETQYF. DNA for the CDR3: TGTGCCAGCAGCATGGGACAGGGGCTCCAAGAGACCCAGTACTTC.

The genes are TRBV19 and TRBJ2-1; 9 nucleotides agree with TRBD2. Germline CDR1 is LNHDA and CDR2 is SQIVND (reference sequence). The CDR3 length is 15 residues. With 3 bases clipped from V and 4 bases from J, the junction kept 4 bases outside the gene matches. CDR3 in DNA: TGTGCCAGTAGTATGAGGGCGGGGGGGTACAATGAGCAGTTCTTC. Its protein product is CASSMRAGGYNEQFF.

The chain carries TRBV4-1 and TRBJ2-2; D ambiguous. V was clipped by 2 bases and J by 5 bases, with 3 bases between them. The germline V gene encodes CDR1 MGHRA and CDR2 YSYEKL. There are 12 residues in the CDR3. CDR3 sequence reads: CASSQRTGELFF. Written as DNA, the CDR3 is TGCGCCAGCAGCCAACGGACCGGGGAGCTGTTTTTT.

The rearrangement uses TRBV28 and TRBJ2-7; 10 bases map to TRBD2. The V gene's germline CDR1 is MDHEN and CDR2 SYDVKM. CDR3 length: 14 residues. The V gene end was trimmed by 6 bases and the J gene end by 7 bases; junction bases not matched to a gene: 9. The CDR3 is CASRSAGGPPEQYF. CDR3 bases: TGTGCCAGCAGATCAGCGGGAGGGCCACCGGAGCAGTACTTC.

This clone was detected a few times. The V gene is TRBV7-9, the J gene TRBJ2-7, with a weak D call TRBD2 (5 bases). V lost 5 bases, J lost 6 bases, and 20 bases lay in between. The CDR3 sequence is 15 residues long. Per germline, CDR1 SEHNR and CDR2 FQNEAQ (reference sequence). This chain's CDR3 is CASSATGDPNTEQYV. The CDR3 DNA reads as TGTGCCAGCAGCGCCACCGGGGATCCGAATACCGAGCAGTACGTC.

The CDR3 DNA sequence: TGTGCCAGCAGTCCCAGGGCTAGTGGGAATCAGCAGTTCTTC. Translated, it gives CASSPRASGNQQFF. This chain links TRBV2 with TRBJ2-1; perhaps TRBD1 as D (5 bases). Germline-derived CDR1 and CDR2 are SNHLY and FYNNEI. The CDR3 sequence is 14 residues long. V dropped 5 bases and J dropped 11 bases, with 19 bases sitting between them.